These T cell receptor beta chains were read from a single sample in a study of brain T cells in children with intractable seizures. Sequenced by immunoSEQ multiplex PCR; TCRdb stores in-frame clones only, minus some. The table lists roughly 110,000 clones, 90% to 95% of them singletons. The sequencing here drew on peripheral blood, taken at surgery. The receptors originated from a boy younger than two with hemimegalencephaly and intractable seizures. Each CDR3 is given with its conserved first and last residue. Fields, in order: CDR3 protein, V gene.

CDR3aa: CASRPDSGGSYNEQFF
v_gene: TRBV28

CDR3aa: CASSQQGRVGETQYF
v_gene: TRBV4-3

CDR3aa: CASSPYTPYTDTQYF
v_gene: TRBV5-1

CDR3aa: CASRIPGTGNSYEQYF
v_gene: TRBV28

CDR3aa: CASRFLGEGGYGYTF
v_gene: TRBV6-6

CDR3aa: CASSRRDRGHDQPQHF
v_gene: TRBV6-2/TRBV6-3

CDR3aa: CATKRPGTGGKAGELFF
v_gene: TRBV21-1

CDR3aa: CASSLFATGVNTEAFF
v_gene: TRBV27

CDR3aa: CASSLRTGLRDYEQYF
v_gene: TRBV6-5

CDR3aa: CASRLNGNTQYF
v_gene: TRBV12-2

CDR3aa: CASSYPGLAAPYEQYF
v_gene: TRBV6-2/TRBV6-3

CDR3aa: CASSPGLAEAFF
v_gene: TRBV28

CDR3aa: CASSHNAREPQHF
v_gene: TRBV27

CDR3aa: CASSTRLAGALGNIQYF
v_gene: TRBV7-2

CDR3aa: CASSARGAKNIQYF
v_gene: TRBV11-3

CDR3aa: CATSGSLGWSTDTQYF
v_gene: TRBV24-1

CDR3aa: CAIRVGGYTEAFF
v_gene: TRBV10-3

CDR3aa: CASSPQWGPGELFF
v_gene: TRBV13

CDR3aa: CASSLTDTQYF
v_gene: TRBV6-2/TRBV6-3

CDR3aa: CASSPKPTGSYGYTF
v_gene: TRBV27

CDR3aa: CASKGVRAEETQYF
v_gene: TRBV10-1

CDR3aa: CASSLKSGTYEQYF
v_gene: TRBV6-5

CDR3aa: CATSGRDRAPTTDTQYF
v_gene: TRBV15

CDR3aa: CASSVAQRQPYEQYF
v_gene: TRBV5-6

CDR3aa: CASSLEGRLTDTQYF
v_gene: TRBV7-2

CDR3aa: CASSSGTGELFF
v_gene: TRBV11-3

CDR3aa: CASSLPPRTSGREETQYF
v_gene: TRBV7-2

CDR3aa: CASSQPLAGRSELFF
v_gene: TRBV4-1

CDR3aa: CASSPGFSPPDTQYF
v_gene: TRBV7-9

CDR3aa: CASSFLAGRGYEQYF
v_gene: TRBV5-1

CDR3aa: CASSPVTSGSSYNEQFF
v_gene: TRBV5-1

CDR3aa: CSVRGGYGYEQYF
v_gene: TRBV29-1

CDR3aa: CASSIRGVNTEAFF
v_gene: TRBV19

CDR3aa: CASSFGASGSRETQYF
v_gene: TRBV28

CDR3aa: CASSLLVLEQFF
v_gene: TRBV12-3/TRBV12-4

CDR3aa: CASSYGLAGSRQYF
v_gene: TRBV6-5

CDR3aa: CASSGDRGGGEKLFF
v_gene: TRBV5-7

CDR3aa: CAWSYGTGKYNEQFF
v_gene: TRBV30